One TCR beta chain is described in this entry. Its antigen is unknown. The V end lost 4 bases, the J end lost 8 bases, and 14 bases lay between the germline ends. Germline V gene sequence: CDR1 GTSNPN, CDR2 SVGIG (reference sequence). CDR3 length: 12 amino acids. CD8+ and CD4+ T cells circulating in blood were sequenced for TCR beta. Negative isolation was used for CD8+ and CD4+ T cells and FACS enrichment for TEMRA cells. These data come from a study of CD8 T cells in Susac syndrome. Findings of the study overall: It was acknowledged in the study that the number of individuals who were included in its TCR sequencing and HLA analysis was relatively small.

Random hexamers were used to reverse transcribe roughly 0.5 to 1 ug of RNA. TCRdb re-analysed the immunoSEQ multiplex PCR reads in MiXCR, keeping a single row per CDR3 protein. This sample carries 120,000 or so distinct CDR3 sequences, 90% to 95% of them seen once, and the ten largest clones take 0.095% to 0.15%. Sample: CD4+ T cells from PBMCs. This TCR derives from a human donor with multiple sclerosis. The rearrangement joins TRBV30 to TRBJ1-2; D is unresolved. In nucleotides, the CDR3 is TGTGCCTGGACGCAGAGTCAAGCAGGCTACACCTTC. It encodes CAWTQSQAGYTF.